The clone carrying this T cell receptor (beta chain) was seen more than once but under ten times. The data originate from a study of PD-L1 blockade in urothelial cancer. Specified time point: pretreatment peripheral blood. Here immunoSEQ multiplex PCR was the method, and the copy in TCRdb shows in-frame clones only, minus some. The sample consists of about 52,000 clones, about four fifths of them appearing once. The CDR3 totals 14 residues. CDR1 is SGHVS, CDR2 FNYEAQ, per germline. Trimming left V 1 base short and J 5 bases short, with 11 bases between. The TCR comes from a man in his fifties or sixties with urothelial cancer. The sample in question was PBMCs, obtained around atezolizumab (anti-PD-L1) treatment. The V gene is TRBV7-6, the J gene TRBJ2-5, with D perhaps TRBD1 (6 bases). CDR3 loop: CASSLGRGLETQYF. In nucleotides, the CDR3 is TGTGCCAGCAGCTTAGGAAGGGGGTTGGAGACCCAGTACTTC.